Shown below are 8 T cell receptor beta chains from a single sample sequenced in a study of blood T cell repertoires in COVID-19. This table comes from immunoSEQ multiplex PCR, and its TCRdb copy is limited to in-frame clones, with some not included. The sample has approximately 230,000 clones; more than 70% are singletons. Sequencing input: peripheral blood. These receptors came from a woman in her twenties or thirties with COVID-19, enrolled during active disease.

This rearrangement joins TRBV12-5 to TRBJ2-1, with D possibly matching TRBD1 (5 bases). CDR1 is LGHNT and CDR2 is FRNRAP in the germline V gene. This CDR3 comprises 14 residues. V lost 1 base to trimming and J lost 3 bases, with 7 bases between them. The chain's CDR3 is CASGLDRNYNEQFF. The CDR3 DNA is TGTGCTAGTGGTTTGGACAGGAACTACAATGAGCAGTTCTTC.

The V and J genes are TRBV7-9 and TRBJ2-2; 12 nucleotides match TRBD2. Germline assignment: CDR1 SEHNR and CDR2 FQNEAQ (reference sequence). Unmatched junction bases numbered 17, after V lost 8 bases and J lost 4 bases. CDR3 length: 19 residues. As DNA, the CDR3 is TGTGCCAGCCCCCCCCAGCCGACTAGCGGGAGAAGAAGCACCGGGGAGCTGTTTTTT. It codes for CASPPQPTSGRRSTGELFF.

The genes are TRBV29-1 and TRBJ1-2, with 9 bases aligning to TRBD1. Germline V gene lookup returns CDR1 SQVTM and CDR2 ANQGSEA. The CDR3 length is 12 residues. V shed 8 bases, J shed 6 bases, and the junction held 7 bases outside the gene matches. Here the CDR3 reads CSFWDRDDGYTF. In DNA, the CDR3 is TGCAGCTTTTGGGACAGGGACGATGGCTACACCTTC.

The chain carries TRBV14 and TRBJ2-3; D call uncertain. The CDR3 is made up of 15 amino acids. Germline-derived CDR1 and CDR2 are SGHDN and FVKESK. V shed 1 base and J shed 1 base, with 9 bases lying between them. The CDR3 reads CASSQGLAGTDTQYF. The CDR3 region has the DNA TGTGCCAGCAGCCAAGGACTGGCAGGCACAGATACGCAGTATTTT.

The chain joins TRBV7-8 to TRBJ2-3; 9 nucleotides match TRBD1. The CDR3 runs 14 residues. Germline CDR1 reads SGHVS; CDR2 reads FQNEAQ. V lost 3 bases and J lost 6; bases outside the gene matches: 4. The CDR3 DNA sequence: TGTGCCAGCAGCTTGGACAGGGGCGGGGATACGCAGTATTTT. Residues: CASSLDRGGDTQYF.

This clone was seen a few times. This chain uses TRBV19 with TRBJ1-1; D is undetermined. The CDR3 length is 13 residues. CDR1 and CDR2 (germline): LNHDA, SQIVND (reference sequence). Trimming left V 5 bases short and J 2 bases short, with 9 bases between. The CDR3 is CASSELLNTEAFF. As DNA, the CDR3 is TGTGCCAGTAGTGAGCTCTTAAACACTGAAGCTTTCTTT. Supplemented by reference TRBV19 and TRBJ1-1, the full variable domain reads DGGITQSPKYLFRKEGQNVTLSCEQNLNHDAMYWYRQDPGQGLRLIYYSQIVNDFQKGDIAEGYSVSREKKESFPLTVTSAQKNPTAFYLCASSELLNTEAFFGQGTRLTVV.

The CDR3: CASSQDDGGRTDTQYF. CDR3 nucleotide sequence: TGCGCCAGCAGCCAAGACGACGGGGGGCGAACAGATACGCAGTATTTT. The rearrangement uses TRBV4-3 and TRBJ2-3; D may be TRBD2 (7 bases). Trimming cost V 0 bases and J 3 bases, with 13 bases left between them. Germline V gives CDR1 LGHNA, CDR2 YSLEER. The CDR3 length is 16 residues.

The V gene is TRBV24-1, the J gene TRBJ1-2, with 11 bases identical to TRBD1. Unmatched junction bases numbered 14, after V lost 1 base and J lost 8 bases. From germline, CDR1 is KGHDR and CDR2 SFDVKD. The CDR3 spans 18 residues. The CDR3 here is CATSDLGSSVGQGAGYTF. Here the CDR3 DNA reads TGTGCCACCAGTGATTTAGGGTCGTCGGTTGGACAGGGGGCCGGCTACACCTTC.